Listed below are T cell receptor beta chains from one sample, sequenced in a study of long-term antiretroviral therapy in people with HIV. Libraries were prepared by immunoSEQ multiplex PCR; TCRdb keeps only in-frame clonotypes and omits some of them. This sample has 15,000 to 20,000 clones, with roughly four fifths found just once. The starting material was unsorted PBMCs, obtained around 2.5 years before starting antiretroviral therapy. The receptor set was obtained from a woman aged 45-65 years with HIV. Both conserved end residues are part of each CDR3. Fields, in order: V gene, clone size, D gene, J gene, CDR3 DNA, CDR3 protein. D genes are given only for firm matches. Only some rows state a clone size, as once, few, many or a class for expanded clones.

TRBV2	-	-	TRBJ2-7	TGTGCCAGCATAAAAGAGAGAGACCTCGAGCAGTACTTC	CASIKERDLEQYF
TRBV19	-	-	TRBJ2-7	TGTGCCAGGTACGAGATCTACGAGCAGTACTTC	CARYEIYEQYF
TRBV7-7	-	TRBD2	TRBJ2-3	TGTGCCAGCAGCTTCGGGGGGGCCGAAGATACGCAGTATTTT	CASSFGGAEDTQYF
TRBV6-5	-	-	TRBJ1-4	TGTGCCAGCAGTTACTCGTCAGCTAGAAGTGAAAAACTGTTTTTT	CASSYSSARSEKLFF
TRBV11-2	-	-	TRBJ1-1	TGTGCCAGCAAAGAAACAGGAAGGAACACTGAAGCTTTCTTT	CASKETGRNTEAFF
TRBV6-6	-	TRBD2	TRBJ2-5	TGTGCCAGCAGTAAGCGGGGGGGCTTTGAGACCCAGTACTTC	CASSKRGGFETQYF
TRBV11-2	-	TRBD1	TRBJ1-2	TGTGCCAGCAGCCCGACAGGGGTCTATGGCTACACCTTC	CASSPTGVYGYTF
TRBV11-2	-	TRBD1	TRBJ1-4	TGTGCCAGCAGCCCCGGGGACAGGGGGACTAATGAAAAACTGTTTTTT	CASSPGDRGTNEKLFF
TRBV13	-	-	TRBJ2-5	TGTGCCAGCAGCTTACGGAGTTACGGGGAGGTTTTGGAGACCCAGTACTTC	CASSLRSYGEVLETQYF
TRBV2	-	-	TRBJ2-3	TGTGCCAGCAGCGTAGGACAGAAGAGGGATACGCAGTATTTT	CASSVGQKRDTQYF
TRBV29-1	-	-	TRBJ2-5	TGCAGCGTTGAACGAGGGCTGGCGACCCAGTACTTC	CSVERGLATQYF
TRBV11-2	-	TRBD1	TRBJ1-1	TGTGCCAGCAGCTTACGGGACAGGGCAATTAATGCTGAAGCTTTCTTT	CASSLRDRAINAEAFF
TRBV19	-	-	TRBJ1-6	TGTGCCAGTAGTCGCCAGGGAGCGAGGAATTCACCCCTCCACTTT	CASSRQGARNSPLHF
TRBV18	-	TRBD1	TRBJ2-7	TGTGCCAGCTCACCACGGGACAGCTACGAGCAGTACTTC	CASSPRDSYEQYF
TRBV6-1	-	TRBD1	TRBJ1-4	TGTGCCAGCAGTGGGGGGACAGGCAAAAGAAATGAAAAACTGTTTTTT	CASSGGTGKRNEKLFF
TRBV15	-	TRBD2	TRBJ2-5	TGTGCCACCAGCATTCTAGCGGATTTCCAAGAGACCCAGTACTTC	CATSILADFQETQYF
TRBV6-5	-	-	TRBJ2-5	TGTGCCAGCAGTTACCGTAGCAGGGCAGAGACCCAGTACTTC	CASSYRSRAETQYF
TRBV7-2	-	-	TRBJ1-4	TGTGCCAGCAGCCTGGGCGGCAGGGGTGATGAAAAACTGTTTTTT	CASSLGGRGDEKLFF
TRBV9	-	-	TRBJ1-2	TGTGCCAGCAGTCTTAATTCCCTAGTCGGTGGCTACACCTTC	CASSLNSLVGGYTF
TRBV7-3	few	-	TRBJ2-1	TGTGCCAGCAGCTTACCTGCCCACAACAATGAGCAGTTCTTC	CASSLPAHNNEQFF
TRBV27	-	-	TRBJ2-2	TGTGCCAGCAGTTTAAGGGGGGAGCTGTTTTTT	CASSLRGELFF
TRBV5-1	-	TRBD2	TRBJ2-5	TGCGCCAGCAGCTTAACCGGGAGGCAAGAGACCCAGTACTTC	CASSLTGRQETQYF
TRBV12-5	-	-	TRBJ2-7	TGTGCTAGTGGTTTGGCGATAAACGGTGCCGAGCAGTACTTC	CASGLAINGAEQYF
TRBV10-3	-	TRBD2	TRBJ2-5	TGTGCCATCAGCCTAGCGGCCCAAGAGACCCAGTACTTC	CAISLAAQETQYF
TRBV14	-	TRBD1	TRBJ1-4	TGTGCCAGCAGCCAGGACATACAGGGGACTGAAAAACTGTTTTTT	CASSQDIQGTEKLFF
TRBV4-2	-	-	TRBJ2-7	TGTGCCAGCAGCCAAGGGGTGGTTTCCTACGAGCAGTACTTC	CASSQGVVSYEQYF
TRBV5-6	-	-	TRBJ1-2	TGTGCCAGCAGCTTAGAAGCTAACTATGGCTACACCTTC	CASSLEANYGYTF
TRBV27	-	-	TRBJ1-2	TGTGCCAGCACTCCATGGGGGGCTGACGGCTACACCTTC	CASTPWGADGYTF
TRBV7-9	-	-	TRBJ1-1	TGTGCCAGCAGCCGACCGATGGGAACTGAAGCTTTCTTT	CASSRPMGTEAFF